A selection of T cell receptor beta chains follows, all from one sample in a study of cytotoxic CD8 clonotypes in ibrutinib-treated CLL. TCRdb keeps only in-frame clones here, not all; method: immunoSEQ multiplex PCR. The data show some 200,000 clones, around 72% seen once. Sequencing used PBMCs, obtained after 24 months of ibrutinib treatment. Receptors were obtained from a human donor with chronic lymphocytic leukemia. Each CDR3 is given with its conserved first and last residue. A D gene is named only where the DNA matches it firmly. Not every row has a clone size; where given, it reads once, few, many or a size class.

CAISVPETSTDTQYF	TGTGCCATCAGTGTTCCGGAGACTAGCACAGATACGCAGTATTTT	15	TRBJ2-3	once	TRBV10-3	.
CATSRMTSGKNEQFF	TGTGCCACCAGCAGGATGACTAGCGGGAAAAATGAGCAGTTCTTC	15	TRBJ2-1	.	TRBV15	TRBD2
CASSQDNRGYGNTIYF	TGTGCCAGCAGCCAAGACAACAGGGGGTACGGAAACACCATATATTTT	16	TRBJ1-3	.	TRBV14	TRBD1
CASSQDTNNYGYTF	TGTGCCAGCAGCCAGGACACTAACAACTATGGCTACACCTTC	14	TRBJ1-2	many	TRBV5-4	.
CASRLVDSYTEAFF	TGTGCCAGTAGGCTAGTGGACAGTTACACTGAAGCTTTCTTT	14	TRBJ1-1	.	TRBV19	.
CASSTAVETQYF	TGTGCCAGCAGCACCGCGGTAGAGACCCAGTACTTC	12	TRBJ2-5	.	TRBV7-9	.
CASSPNRGYEQYF	TGTGCCAGCAGCCCAAACAGGGGCTACGAGCAGTACTTC	13	TRBJ2-7	.	TRBV13	TRBD1
CASSLGAYEQYF	TGTGCCAGCAGCTTAGGGGCGTACGAGCAGTACTTC	12	TRBJ2-7	once	TRBV7-9	.
CASSQRQNGNSYEQYF	TGCGCCAGCAGCCAAAGGCAGAACGGGAACTCCTACGAGCAGTACTTC	16	TRBJ2-7	once	TRBV4-1	.
CASSLEHDTQYF	TGTGCCAGCTCACTGGAACATGATACGCAGTATTTT	12	TRBJ2-3	once	TRBV18	.
CASRPPGRLNEKLFF	TGTGCCAGCAGGCCTCCGGGACGGCTAAATGAAAAACTGTTTTTT	15	TRBJ1-4	.	TRBV6-5	.
CAVGVNNEQFF	TGTGCGGTAGGGGTTAACAATGAGCAGTTCTTC	11	TRBJ2-1	.	TRBV30	.
CAWSRDRGYEQYF	TGTGCCTGGAGCCGGGACAGGGGATACGAGCAGTACTTC	13	TRBJ2-7	.	TRBV30	TRBD1
CATSRPGPDYEQYF	TGTGCCACCAGCAGACCAGGACCTGACTACGAGCAGTACTTC	14	TRBJ2-7	.	TRBV15	.
CASSLGLAGMGYEQYF	TGTGCCAGCAGCTTAGGTTTAGCGGGAATGGGCTACGAGCAGTACTTC	16	TRBJ2-7	once	TRBV7-2	TRBD2
CASSFSGSNSYEQYF	TGTGCCAGCAGCTTCAGCGGGAGTAATTCCTACGAGCAGTACTTC	15	TRBJ2-7	.	TRBV11-2	TRBD2
CAISETSFEQYF	TGTGCCATCAGTGAGACTAGCTTCGAGCAGTACTTC	12	TRBJ2-7	.	TRBV10-3	.
CASSLGPTSYEQYF	TGTGCCAGCAGCTTGGGGCCGACCTCCTACGAGCAGTACTTC	14	TRBJ2-7	.	TRBV5-4	.
CASSPGNEETQYF	TGCGCCAGCAGCCCCGGGAATGAAGAGACCCAGTACTTC	13	TRBJ2-5	.	TRBV5-1	.
CASKLSAGGYEQYF	TGCGCCAGCAAGTTATCGGCAGGGGGTTACGAGCAGTACTTC	14	TRBJ2-7	.	TRBV4-3	TRBD1
CASSSYRDRVTIDEQFF	TGTGCCAGCAGCTCCTACCGGGACAGGGTCACAATCGATGAGCAGTTCTTC	17	TRBJ2-1	.	TRBV7-2	TRBD1
CASSQTGGYGYTF	TGTGCCAGCAGCCAGACAGGGGGCTATGGCTACACCTTC	13	TRBJ1-2	.	TRBV14	TRBD1